The 4 T cell receptor beta chains below were found in one sample sequenced in a study of cytomegalovirus exposure and HLA in healthy donors. Libraries were prepared by immunoSEQ multiplex PCR; TCRdb keeps only in-frame clonotypes and omits some of them. The sample lists about 56,000 clones, roughly 93% occurring once. The specimen was PBMCs. These receptors came from a woman aged 18-35 years in good health and CMV-seropositive.

The DNA of the CDR3 is TGTGCCAGCAGTTTAGCGACTAGCGGGGGCACAGATACGCAGTATTTT. It specifies CASSLATSGGTDTQYF. The chain links TRBV28 to TRBJ2-3; 11 nucleotides match TRBD2. Germline V gene data show CDR1 as MDHEN and CDR2 as SYDVKM. The CDR3 length is 16 residues. The junction had 2 bases not matched to a gene; V was cut back by 2 bases and J by 1 base.

The chain joins TRBV18 to TRBJ2-7; tentatively, D is TRBD2 (5 bases). Germline assignment: CDR1 KGHSH and CDR2 LQKENI. V lost 5 bases, J lost 4 bases, and 12 bases lay in between. The CDR3 totals 13 residues. CDR3 sequence: CASSSKADYEQYF. CDR3 nucleotides: TGTGCCAGCTCAAGTAAAGCGGATTACGAGCAGTACTTC.

V usage is TRBV4-1 and J usage is TRBJ1-2; the D is unclear. Germline V CDR1 and CDR2: MGHRA, YSYEKL. The germline V and J ends were trimmed by 0 bases and 3 bases, with 8 bases remaining between them. The CDR3 length is 14 residues. Here the CDR3 DNA reads TGCGCCAGCAGCCAAGATCCAGCGGACTATGGCTACACCTTC. This codes for CASSQDPADYGYTF.

V and J are TRBV7-9 and TRBJ2-5; 7 bases match TRBD1. The CDR3 is made up of 13 amino acids. Per the germline V gene, CDR1 is SEHNR and CDR2 is FQNEAQ (reference sequence). V trimming: 4 bases; J trimming: 4 bases; junction bases outside the gene matches: 3. In nucleotides, the CDR3 is TGTGCCAGCAGCTCCTACAGGGGAGAGACCCAGTACTTC. Translated, it gives CASSSYRGETQYF.